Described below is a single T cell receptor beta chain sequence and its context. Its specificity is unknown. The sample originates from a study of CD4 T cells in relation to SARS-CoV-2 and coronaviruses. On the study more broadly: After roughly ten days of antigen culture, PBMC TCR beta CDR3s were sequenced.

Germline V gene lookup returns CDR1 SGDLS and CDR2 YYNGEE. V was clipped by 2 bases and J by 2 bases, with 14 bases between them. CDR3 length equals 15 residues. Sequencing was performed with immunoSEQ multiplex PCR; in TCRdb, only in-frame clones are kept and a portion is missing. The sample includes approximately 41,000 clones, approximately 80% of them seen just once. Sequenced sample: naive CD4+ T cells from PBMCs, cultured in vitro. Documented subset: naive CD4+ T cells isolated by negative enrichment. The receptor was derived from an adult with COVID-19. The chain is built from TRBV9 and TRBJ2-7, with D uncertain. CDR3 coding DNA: TGTGCCAGCAGCGTTTCGGGCGGAGAAACCTACGAGCAGTACTTC. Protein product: CASSVSGGETYEQYF.